The TCR beta chain under discussion was sequenced for a study of shared clonotypes between healthy human individuals. Findings of the study overall: At large depth, rarefaction still showed sorted-subset sequencing to be incomplete.

On this clone itself: Its antigen is unidentified.

Researchers ran the assay at a deep level. Per the study methods: Quality scores were absent from the junction-only immunoSEQ sequences, so filtering differed. Assay: immunoSEQ multiplex PCR; the TCRdb copy retains only in-frame clones and omits some. D and trimming come from the DNA, and the V and J calls and clone size come from that table. The sample has about 2.1 million clones, 93% seen once; the top ten hold under 2%. Per the germline V gene, CDR1 is SGHRS and CDR2 is YFSETQ. This CDR3 contains 16 residues. The germline V and J ends were trimmed by 0 bases and 0 bases, with 12 bases remaining between them. Naive CD8 cells lacked CD45RO, underwent positive selection for CCR7 and left out terminally differentiated effector memory CD45RA+ cells. Donors comprised only Caucasian adults living in Nashville, Tennessee.

V and J are TRBV5-1 and TRBJ1-1; D might be TRBD1 (6 bases). The TCR originated in a man younger than 30 in good health. Some clones in this sample may be carry-over from other donors' samples. The sequencing sample was made of naive CD8+ T cells from PBMCs. The CDR3 coding sequence is TGCGCCAGCAGCTTGGCCCGATCAGGGGTGAACACTGAAGCTTTCTTT. Protein: CASSLARSGVNTEAFF.